One sample yielded the 30 T cell receptor beta chains listed below, sequenced in a study of cytomegalovirus exposure and HLA in healthy donors listed by TCRdb under 2017. Libraries came from the immunoSEQ multiplex PCR assay. For the multiplex PCR, a mixture combining 60 forward primers for TCR Vbeta segments and 13 reverse primers for TCR Jbeta segments was used. Entries here come from immuneACCESS through TCRdb and include only in-frame sequences with V and J called. Some clones fail to appear in such tables; in the studies checked, an unresolved V gene covers under half of the shortfall, and the cause of the remainder is unknown. This sample gives approximately 100,000 clones in total; around three quarters of them show up just once. The ten largest clones take up around 3.8% of the sample. Material for sequencing was PBMCs. These receptors all stem from a woman in her forties or fifties in good health and CMV-seropositive.

The rearrangement links TRBV2 to TRBJ2-5; the match to TRBD1 covers 8 bases. Germline CDR1 is SNHLY and CDR2 is FYNNEI. The V and J ends lost 5 bases and 5 bases, in that order; junction bases with no gene match: 7. The CDR3 consists of 14 residues. DNA for the CDR3: TGTGCCAGCAGTATTGACAGGGGTGTGGAGACCCAGTACTTC. It translates to CASSIDRGVETQYF. The whole variable domain, filled in from reference TRBV2 and TRBJ2-5, reads EPEVTQTPSHQVTQMGQEVILRCVPISNHLYFYWYRQILGQKVEFLVSFYNNEISEKSEIFDDQFSVERPDGSNFTLKIRSTKLEDSAMYFCASSIDRGVETQYFGPGTRLLVL.

This sequence joins TRBV15 and TRBJ1-1; D is possibly TRBD1 (6 bases). The CDR3 runs 12 residues. Germline V CDR1 and CDR2: LNHNV, YYDKDF (reference sequence). Between the trimmed V and J ends, which lost 3 bases and 8 bases, there was a span of 10 bases. The CDR3 sequence: CATSSQTGEAFF. CDR3 sequence (DNA): TGTGCCACCAGCAGCCAAACAGGGGAAGCTTTCTTT. The full variable domain, rest sourced from reference TRBV15 and TRBJ1-1, is DAMVIQNPRYQVTQFGKPVTLSCSQTLNHNVMYWYQQKSSQAPKLLFHYYDKDFNNEADTPDNFQSRRPNTSFCFLDIRSPGLGDTAMYLCATSSQTGEAFFGQGTRLTVV.

The chain is built from TRBV11-1 and TRBJ2-1; maybe TRBD2 (5 bases). The CDR3 is made up of 13 amino acids. Per germline, CDR1 SGHAT and CDR2 FQDESV (reference sequence). Trimming removed 5 bases from V and 8 bases from J, with 13 bases in between. In DNA, the CDR3 is TGTGCCAGCAGCATAACTAGTAACTATGAGCAGTTCTTC. Translation: CASSITSNYEQFF.

The J gene is TRBJ2-3, the V gene TRBV5-6; 8 nucleotides align to TRBD1. The V and J ends lost 2 bases and 2 bases, in that order; junction bases with no gene match: 16. The CDR3 loop spans 19 amino acids. Germline lookup yields CDR1 SGHDT and CDR2 YYEEEE. The CDR3 sequence: CASSFATGASQLTTDTQYF. CDR3 nucleotide sequence: TGTGCCAGCAGCTTTGCGACAGGGGCTAGTCAGCTGACCACAGATACGCAGTATTTT.

This clone was detected once. The chain uses TRBV7-3 and TRBJ1-2; 9 bases line up with TRBD1. The CDR3 totals 12 residues. CDR1 SGHTA and CDR2 FQGTGA come from the germline V gene. V lost 5 bases and J lost 6; bases outside the gene matches: 1. The chain's CDR3 is CASSRQGDGYTF. CDR3 nucleotide sequence: TGTGCCAGCAGCAGACAGGGGGATGGCTACACCTTC.

This sequence joins TRBV27 and TRBJ2-3, with 7 nucleotides matching TRBD1. The germline CDR1 and CDR2 sequences are MNHEY and SMNVEV (reference sequence). This CDR3 is built from 16 residues. Trimming at V came to 4 bases and at J to 0 bases, leaving 7 bases not matched to a gene. The CDR3 loop is CASSSPGTVSTDTQYF. The CDR3 DNA reads TGTGCCAGCAGTTCGCCCGGGACAGTCAGCACAGATACGCAGTATTTT.

This clone was counted a single time. The V and J genes are TRBV29-1 and TRBJ1-1; weak D call: TRBD1 (6 bases). The germline V gene has CDR1 SQVTM and CDR2 ANQGSEA. The V gene lost 6 bases and the J gene lost 2 bases, with 13 bases spanning the gap. The CDR3 totals 13 residues. The CDR3 DNA reads TGCAGCGTCCAGACAGGTCTTAACACTGAAGCTTTCTTT. This gives the protein CSVQTGLNTEAFF.

This chain links TRBV7-7 with TRBJ1-1; TRBD1 matches at 7 bases. CDR3 length: 15 amino acids. Germline loops: CDR1 SSHAT, CDR2 FNYEAQ (reference sequence). CDR3 loop: CARISGGREDTEAFF. In DNA form, the CDR3 reads TGTGCTAGAATTTCAGGGGGGCGCGAGGACACTGAAGCTTTCTTT.

The V gene is TRBV25-1, the J gene TRBJ1-2, with 7 bases that match TRBD1. CDR3 length: 14 amino acids. Germline V lookup: CDR1 MGHDK, CDR2 SYGVNS. The V and J ends lost 6 bases and 3 bases, in that order; junction bases with no gene match: 7. The CDR3 DNA sequence: TGTGCCAGCAGCCAGGGGGATAAGGACTATGGCTACACCTTC. Its translation: CASSQGDKDYGYTF.

This clone was seen more than once but under ten times. This rearrangement joins TRBV9 to TRBJ2-7; 9 positions agree with TRBD2. Germline CDR1 is SGDLS and CDR2 is YYNGEE. J was trimmed by 6 bases and V by 4 bases; bases with no gene match: 8. The CDR3 spans 14 residues. The CDR3 spells CASSPLAGDGEQYF. Written as DNA, the CDR3 is TGTGCCAGCAGCCCGTTAGCGGGAGACGGCGAGCAGTACTTC.

The chain couples TRBV13 to TRBJ2-1; no clear D. Germline V gene lookup returns CDR1 PRHDT and CDR2 FYEKMQ (reference sequence). Trimming shortened V by 5 bases and J by 0 bases, and 14 bases separated the two germline ends. This CDR3 region has 16 residues. For the CDR3, the DNA is TGTGCCAGCAGCCTCCCTGCTGGTAGCTCCTACAATGAGCAGTTCTTC. It is translated as CASSLPAGSSYNEQFF.

This clone turned up a few times. This chain links TRBV7-8 with TRBJ2-5, with TRBD1 matching 10 bases. The tail of the sequence fits TRBJ2-7 better, so the J call may be wrong. The CDR3 is made up of 17 amino acids. Looked up from germline, CDR1 is SGHVS and CDR2 is FQNEAQ. CDR3 loop: CASSSAGTGVGGYEQYF. The CDR3 DNA follows: TGTGCCAGCAGCTCCGCCGGGACAGGGGTAGGGGGCTACGAGCAGTACTTC.

This chain connects TRBV7-9 to TRBJ2-1; maybe TRBD1 (5 bases). Germline CDR1 SEHNR, CDR2 FQNEAQ (reference sequence). V was shortened by 5 bases and J by 8 bases, with 13 bases between the two germline ends. The CDR3 consists of 13 residues. The CDR3 here is CASSPDSRYEQFF. The CDR3 bases are TGTGCCAGCAGCCCCGACAGTAGATATGAGCAGTTCTTC.

The chain joins TRBV2 to TRBJ1-1; the D is unclear. The CDR3 is 13 residues long. Trimming took off 2 bases at V and 4 bases at J, with 8 bases between the two ends. Germline V CDR1 and CDR2: SNHLY, FYNNEI. In DNA, the CDR3 is TGTGCCAGCAGTGAACAGGAGGGCACTGAAGCTTTCTTT. Translated: CASSEQEGTEAFF.

The genes are TRBV19 and TRBJ1-1; D remains unclear. Germline V lookup: CDR1 LNHDA, CDR2 SQIVND (reference sequence). The CDR3 spans 14 residues. Trimming shortened V by 3 bases and J by 5 bases, and 13 bases separated the two germline ends. This chain's CDR3 is CASSINGRATEAFF. CDR3 sequence (DNA): TGTGCCAGTAGTATTAACGGGAGGGCGACTGAAGCTTTCTTT. The complete variable domain, with remaining parts taken from reference TRBV19 and TRBJ1-1, reads DGGITQSPKYLFRKEGQNVTLSCEQNLNHDAMYWYRQDPGQGLRLIYYSQIVNDFQKGDIAEGYSVSREKKESFPLTVTSAQKNPTAFYLCASSINGRATEAFFGQGTRLTVV.

The V and J genes are TRBV30 and TRBJ1-2; 7 nucleotides agree with TRBD1. With V trimmed by 2 bases and J by 4 bases, 1 base remained unmatched. This CDR3 has 12 residues. In germline, CDR1 is GTSNPN, CDR2 SVGIG (reference sequence). CDR3: CAWSTGAYGYTF. The CDR3 coding sequence is TGTGCCTGGAGTACAGGGGCCTATGGCTACACCTTC.

The chain uses TRBV29-1 and TRBJ2-7; D remains ambiguous. The V end was cut by 5 bases, the J end by 0 bases, with 11 bases between. The CDR3 spans 13 residues. CDR1 is SQVTM and CDR2 is ANQGSEA in the germline V gene. The CDR3 sequence is CSVTTATSYEQYF. CDR3 DNA: TGCAGCGTTACCACAGCTACCTCCTACGAGCAGTACTTC.

The genes are TRBV5-1 and TRBJ2-7; TRBD1 might be the D (6 bases). Germline V gives CDR1 SGHRS, CDR2 YFSETQ. Trimming removed 0 bases from V and 5 bases from J, with 12 bases in between. CDR3 length equals 14 residues. CDR3 sequence (DNA): TGCGCCAGCAGCTTGGAGAGGGGGACGGACGAGCAGTACTTC. It yields the protein CASSLERGTDEQYF.

The rearrangement links TRBV30 to TRBJ2-1, with D possibly being TRBD2 (6 bases). V was shortened by 2 bases and J by 13 bases, with 12 bases between the two germline ends. Per the germline V gene, CDR1 is GTSNPN and CDR2 is SVGIG (reference sequence). The CDR3 is made up of 11 amino acids. DNA of the CDR3: TGTGCCTGGAGTACAACGGGAGAACAGTTCTTC. Translation: CAWSTTGEQFF.

The V and J genes are TRBV6-6 and TRBJ2-2; weak D call: TRBD2 (6 bases). Germline CDR1 and CDR2: MNHNY and SVGAGI (reference sequence). The V and J ends lost 5 bases and 2 bases respectively, with 9 bases between them. The CDR3 sequence is 14 residues long. DNA for the CDR3: TGTGCCAGCAGTCCCGGGACTAACACCGGGGAGCTGTTTTTT. As protein: CASSPGTNTGELFF.

The V call is TRBV6-1, the J call TRBJ2-1; maybe TRBD2 (6 bases). The CDR3 has 15 residues. V was clipped by 3 bases and J by 3 bases, with 12 bases between them. CDR1 is MNHNS and CDR2 is SASEGT in the germline V gene. CDR3 protein: CASSEWGENYNEQFF. CDR3 DNA: TGTGCCAGCAGTGAGTGGGGGGAAAACTACAATGAGCAGTTCTTC.

The chain combines TRBV27 with TRBJ1-2, with a weak D call TRBD1 (5 bases). Germline-derived CDR1 and CDR2 are MNHEY and SMNVEV (reference sequence). There are 13 residues in the CDR3. V was cut by 5 bases and J by 3 bases, with 10 bases left in between. Here the CDR3 DNA reads TGTGCCAGCAGTCCCGGGACTCACTATGGCTACACCTTC. Translation: CASSPGTHYGYTF.

This chain connects TRBV10-3 to TRBJ2-7, with D unclear. Trimming took 8 bases from V and 0 from J, leaving 17 bases between them. This CDR3 has 15 residues. Germline V CDR1 and CDR2: ENHRY, SYGVKD. CDR3 DNA sequence: TGTGCCATCCCCCATTCTTCAACGAGCTCCTACGAGCAGTACTTC. Its protein product is CAIPHSSTSSYEQYF.

The chain is built from TRBV9 and TRBJ2-2; possibly TRBD2 for D (7 bases). The CDR3 sequence is 16 residues long. Germline loops: CDR1 SGDLS, CDR2 YYNGEE. V was shortened by 0 bases and J by 0 bases, with 9 bases between the two germline ends. In nucleotides, the CDR3 is TGTGCCAGCAGCGTAGAGGGGGGGACGAACACCGGGGAGCTGTTTTTT. Protein sequence: CASSVEGGTNTGELFF.

This clone has just one count. This chain uses TRBV19 with TRBJ1-4; D gene uncertain. V was cut by 1 base and J by 8 bases, with 14 bases left in between. The CDR3 has 15 amino acids. Germline V gene sequence: CDR1 LNHDA, CDR2 SQIVND (reference sequence). The CDR3 protein is CASSIAGLGGEKLFF. The CDR3, as DNA: TGTGCCAGTAGTATAGCGGGCCTAGGAGGGGAAAAACTGTTTTTT.

The rearrangement uses TRBV18 and TRBJ2-7; TRBD2 agrees at 7 bases. Germline loops: CDR1 KGHSH, CDR2 LQKENI. The CDR3 contains 13 residues. V lost 1 base to trimming and J lost 3 bases; unmatched junction nucleotides: 0. CDR3 DNA sequence: TGTGCCAGCTCACCACGGGAGGGCTACGAGCAGTACTTC. Protein sequence: CASSPREGYEQYF.

This chain uses TRBV19 with TRBJ1-2; D uncertain. In germline, CDR1 is LNHDA, CDR2 SQIVND (reference sequence). Trimming removed 3 bases from V and 7 bases from J, with 15 bases in between. There are 14 residues in the CDR3. CDR3 DNA: TGTGCCAGTAGTATCTTAAACCCGGAGGGTGGCTACACCTTC. Translated: CASSILNPEGGYTF.

The V and J genes are TRBV15 and TRBJ2-1, with TRBD2 matching 10 bases. This CDR3 is built from 13 residues. V shed 8 bases and J 9 bases; nucleotides not matched to a gene: 7. Germline CDR1 is LNHNV and CDR2 is YYDKDF (reference sequence). DNA of the CDR3: TGTGCCACCTCGGGACTAGCGAATCTTGAGCAGTTCTTC. It translates to CATSGLANLEQFF.

V is TRBV6-5 and J is TRBJ2-5; no definite D call. The V end was cut by 6 bases, the J end by 1 base, with 6 bases between. CDR3 size: 12 residues. Germline CDR1 is MNHEY and CDR2 is SVGAGI. CDR3 DNA: TGTGCCAGCAGCTATAGCCAAGAGACCCAGTACTTC. Translating gives CASSYSQETQYF.

This clone showed up just once. Germline and junction disagree at one end, which may indicate a read error. This chain joins TRBV6-5 and TRBJ2-7, with D perhaps TRBD1 or TRBD2 (5 bases each). CDR3 length equals 13 residues. Germline CDR1 MNHEY, CDR2 SVGAGI. The CDR3 DNA reads as TGTGCCGGCAGTTACGGGGCTTCCTACGAGCAGTACTTC. It is translated as CAGSYGASYEQYF.